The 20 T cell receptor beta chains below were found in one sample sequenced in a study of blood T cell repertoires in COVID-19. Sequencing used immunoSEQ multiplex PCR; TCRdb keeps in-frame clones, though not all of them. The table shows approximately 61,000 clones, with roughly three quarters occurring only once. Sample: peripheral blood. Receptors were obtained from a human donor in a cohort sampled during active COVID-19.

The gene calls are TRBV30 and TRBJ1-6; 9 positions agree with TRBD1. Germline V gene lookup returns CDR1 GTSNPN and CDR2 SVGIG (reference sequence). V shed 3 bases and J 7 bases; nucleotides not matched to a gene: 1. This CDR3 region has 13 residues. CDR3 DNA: TGTGCCTGGAGGGACAGGGGAAATTCACCCCTCCACTTT. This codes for CAWRDRGNSPLHF. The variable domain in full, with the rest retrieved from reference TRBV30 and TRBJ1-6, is SQTIHQWPATLVQPVGSPLSLECTVEGTSNPNLYWYRQAAGRGLQLLFYSVGIGQISSEVPQNLSASRPQDRQFILSSKKLLLSDSGFYLCAWRDRGNSPLHFGNGTRLTVT.

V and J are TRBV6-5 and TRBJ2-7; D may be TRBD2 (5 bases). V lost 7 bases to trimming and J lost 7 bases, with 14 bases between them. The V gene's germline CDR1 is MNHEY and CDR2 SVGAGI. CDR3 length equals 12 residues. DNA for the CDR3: TGTGCCAGCAACCTCAGGTCGGGGGAGCAGTACTTC. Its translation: CASNLRSGEQYF.

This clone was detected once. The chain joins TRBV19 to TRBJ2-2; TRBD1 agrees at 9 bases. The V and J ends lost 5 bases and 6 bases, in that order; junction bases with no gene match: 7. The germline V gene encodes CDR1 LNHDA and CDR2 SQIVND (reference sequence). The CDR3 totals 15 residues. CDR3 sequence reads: CASSGRDRVPGELFF. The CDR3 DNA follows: TGTGCCAGTAGTGGCCGGGACAGGGTCCCCGGGGAGCTGTTTTTT. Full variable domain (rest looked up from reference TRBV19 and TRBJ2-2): DGGITQSPKYLFRKEGQNVTLSCEQNLNHDAMYWYRQDPGQGLRLIYYSQIVNDFQKGDIAEGYSVSREKKESFPLTVTSAQKNPTAFYLCASSGRDRVPGELFFGEGSRLTVL.

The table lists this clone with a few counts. The CDR3 nucleotides are TGTGCCAGCAGTGCGGTTGGACAGGGGAATTCACCCCTCCACTTT. Amino acids: CASSAVGQGNSPLHF. The chain combines TRBV2 with TRBJ1-6; 9 bases fit TRBD1. The CDR3 runs 15 residues. In germline, CDR1 is SNHLY, CDR2 FYNNEI. The junction had 5 bases not matched to a gene; V was cut back by 4 bases and J by 7 bases.

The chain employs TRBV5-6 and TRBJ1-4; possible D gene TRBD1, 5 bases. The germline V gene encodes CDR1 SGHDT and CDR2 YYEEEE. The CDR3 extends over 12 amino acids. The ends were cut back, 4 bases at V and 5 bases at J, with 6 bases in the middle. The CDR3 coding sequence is TGTGCCAGCAGCCGGGGGAATGAAAAACTGTTTTTT. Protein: CASSRGNEKLFF.

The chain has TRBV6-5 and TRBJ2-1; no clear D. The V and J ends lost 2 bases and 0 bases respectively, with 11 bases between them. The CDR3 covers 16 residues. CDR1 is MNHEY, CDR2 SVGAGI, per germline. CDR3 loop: CASSYLPPSSYNEQFF. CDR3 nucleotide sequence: TGTGCCAGCAGTTACCTCCCTCCGAGCTCCTACAATGAGCAGTTCTTC.

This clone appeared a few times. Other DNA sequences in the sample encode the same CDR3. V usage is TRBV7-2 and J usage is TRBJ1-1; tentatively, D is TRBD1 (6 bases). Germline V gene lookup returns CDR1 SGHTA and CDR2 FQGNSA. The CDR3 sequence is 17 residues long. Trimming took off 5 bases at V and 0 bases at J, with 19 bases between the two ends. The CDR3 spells CASSRRDTVTLNTEAFF. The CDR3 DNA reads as TGTGCCAGCAGCCGCCGGGACACGGTGACGTTGAACACTGAAGCTTTCTTT.

Written as DNA, the CDR3 is TGCGCCAGCAGCCTCGCCCCGCGTGGAAACACCATATATTTT. It translates to CASSLAPRGNTIYF. The chain is built from TRBV4-1 and TRBJ1-3; D is uncertain. CDR1 MGHRA and CDR2 YSYEKL come from the germline V gene. V was cut by 4 bases and J by 3 bases, with 10 bases left in between. CDR3 size: 14 residues.

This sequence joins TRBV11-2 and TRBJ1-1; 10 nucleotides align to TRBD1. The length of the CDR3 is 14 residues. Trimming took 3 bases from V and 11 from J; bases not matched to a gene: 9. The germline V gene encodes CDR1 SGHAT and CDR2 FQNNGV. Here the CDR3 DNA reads TGTGCCAGCAGCTTGACAGGGGGCGGAGAGGAGGCTTTCTTT. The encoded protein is CASSLTGGGEEAFF.

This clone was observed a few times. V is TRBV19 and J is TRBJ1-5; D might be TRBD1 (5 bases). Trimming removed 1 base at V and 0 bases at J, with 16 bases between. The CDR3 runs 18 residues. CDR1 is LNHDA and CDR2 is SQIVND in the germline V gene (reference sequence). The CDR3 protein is CASSIGGRTFHSNQPQHF. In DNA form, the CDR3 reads TGTGCCAGTAGTATAGGGGGCAGGACGTTTCATAGCAATCAGCCCCAGCATTTT.

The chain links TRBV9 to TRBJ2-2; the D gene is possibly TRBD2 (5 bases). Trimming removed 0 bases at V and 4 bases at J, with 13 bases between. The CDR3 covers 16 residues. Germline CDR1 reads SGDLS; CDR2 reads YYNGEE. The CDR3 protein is CASSVEPAGPTGELFF. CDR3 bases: TGTGCCAGCAGCGTAGAACCCGCGGGTCCCACCGGGGAGCTGTTTTTT.

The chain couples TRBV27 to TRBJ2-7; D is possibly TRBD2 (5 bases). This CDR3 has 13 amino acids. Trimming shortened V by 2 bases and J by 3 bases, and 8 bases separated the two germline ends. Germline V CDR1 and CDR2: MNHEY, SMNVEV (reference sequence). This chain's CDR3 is CASSLRRGYEQYF. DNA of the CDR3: TGTGCCAGCAGTTTAAGACGGGGCTACGAGCAGTACTTC.

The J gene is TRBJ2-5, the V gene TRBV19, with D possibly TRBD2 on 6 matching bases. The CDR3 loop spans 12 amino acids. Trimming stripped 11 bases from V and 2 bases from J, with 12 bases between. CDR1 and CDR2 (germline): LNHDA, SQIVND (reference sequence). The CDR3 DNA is TGTGCCGTCGGGGGTCGGCAAGAGACCCAGTACTTC. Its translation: CAVGGRQETQYF.

This CDR3 reads CASSFFGNEQFF. The CDR3 DNA is TGTGCCAGCAGCTTCTTCGGGAATGAGCAGTTCTTC. The chain is built from TRBV12-3 or TRBV12-4 and TRBJ2-1; D gene unclear. Trimming stripped 6 bases from V and 7 bases from J, with 10 bases between. The CDR3 totals 12 residues.

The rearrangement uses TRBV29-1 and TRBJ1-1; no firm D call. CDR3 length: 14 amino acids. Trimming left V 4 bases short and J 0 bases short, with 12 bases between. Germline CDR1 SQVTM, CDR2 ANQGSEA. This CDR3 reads CSVVSGMMNTEAFF. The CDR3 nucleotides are TGCAGCGTTGTTTCGGGTATGATGAACACTGAAGCTTTCTTT.

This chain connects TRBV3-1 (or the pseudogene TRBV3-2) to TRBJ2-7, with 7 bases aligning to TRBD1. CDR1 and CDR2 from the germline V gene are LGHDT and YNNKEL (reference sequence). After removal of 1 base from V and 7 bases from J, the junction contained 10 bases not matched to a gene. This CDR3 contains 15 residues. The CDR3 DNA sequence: TGTGCCAGCAGCCAAGGTGACAGGGTAGCAGCTGAGCAGTACTTC. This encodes CASSQGDRVAAEQYF.

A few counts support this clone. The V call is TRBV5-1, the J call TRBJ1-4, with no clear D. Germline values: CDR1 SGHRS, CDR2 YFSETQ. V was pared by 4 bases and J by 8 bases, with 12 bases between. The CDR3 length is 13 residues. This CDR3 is CASSIGSGEKLFF. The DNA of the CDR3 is TGCGCCAGCAGCATTGGGAGTGGGGAAAAACTGTTTTTT.

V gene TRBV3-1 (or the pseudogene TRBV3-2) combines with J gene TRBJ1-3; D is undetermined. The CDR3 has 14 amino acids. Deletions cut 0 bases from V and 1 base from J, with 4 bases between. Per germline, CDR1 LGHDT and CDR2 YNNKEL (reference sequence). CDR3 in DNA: TGTGCCAGCAGCCAAGACAGATCTGGAAACACCATATATTTT. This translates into CASSQDRSGNTIYF.

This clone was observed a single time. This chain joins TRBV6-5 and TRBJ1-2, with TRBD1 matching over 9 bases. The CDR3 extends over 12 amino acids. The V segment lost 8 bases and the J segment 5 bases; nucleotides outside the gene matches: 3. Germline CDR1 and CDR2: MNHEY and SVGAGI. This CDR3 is CASGTGPYGYTF. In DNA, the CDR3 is TGTGCCAGCGGGACAGGGCCTTATGGCTACACCTTC.

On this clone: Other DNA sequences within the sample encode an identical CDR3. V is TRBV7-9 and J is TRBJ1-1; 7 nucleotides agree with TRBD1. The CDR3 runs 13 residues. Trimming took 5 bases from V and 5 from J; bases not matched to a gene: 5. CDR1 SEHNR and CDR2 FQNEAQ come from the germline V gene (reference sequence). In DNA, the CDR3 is TGTGCCAGCAGCCTTCAGGGGGGTACTGAAGCTTTCTTT. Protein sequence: CASSLQGGTEAFF.